This T cell receptor beta chain was recovered during a study of OX40 agonist ivuxolimab in advanced cancers. Measured with immunoSEQ multiplex PCR; TCRdb has only the in-frame clones, and not every one. The sample consists of 75,000 to 90,000 clones, 75% to 90% of them appearing once. The J segment lost 7 bases and the V segment lost 5 bases, leaving 17 bases of the junction unmatched. This CDR3 comprises 16 residues. CDR1 SGHAT and CDR2 FQNNGV come from the germline V gene. General study findings and limits: Normalized T-cell clonal expansion was also low in a subset of nonresponders. CD4+ and CD8+ T cells in blood underwent clonal expansion by week 6 at 0.1 to 3.0 mg/kg.

Anyone with autoimmune disease history or systemic immunosuppression was excluded. Sampling of blood occurred at baseline, cycle 4 day 1, and cycle 7 day 1. About this clone: Its specificity is unknown.

This clonotype originated in an adult with an advanced solid tumor such as melanoma, head and neck, liver or kidney cancer. The sample was CD4+ or CD8+ T cells sorted from blood, taken in a trial of the OX40 agonist ivuxolimab. V usage is TRBV11-2 and J usage is TRBJ2-7; TRBD1 agrees at 7 bases. DNA of the CDR3: TGTGCCAGCAGCCAGACCCCCGGGACAGTTCCTGGGGAGCAGTACTTC. Translating it yields CASSQTPGTVPGEQYF.